This is a list of T cell receptor beta chains from one sample in a study of blood T cell repertoires in COVID-19. Here immunoSEQ multiplex PCR was the method, and the copy in TCRdb shows in-frame clones only, minus some. This sample yields a few hundred thousand clones, of which approximately 89% are seen a single time; about 9.5% belongs to the top ten. The specimen sequenced was PBMCs or T cells enriched from blood (not recorded which). The receptor source for this set is a woman in her forties who had recovered from COVID-19. CDR3s include the opening cysteine and the closing phenylalanine or tryptophan. Each record gives: J gene, D gene, clone size, V gene, CDR3 protein, CDR3 DNA. D genes are given only for firm matches. Rows give clone size only sometimes, using once, few, many, or a class for an expanded clone.

>TRBJ1-5|.|.|TRBV6-6
CASSYGREGQPQHF
TGTGCCAGCAGTTACGGCAGGGAGGGTCAGCCCCAGCATTTT
>TRBJ2-1|.|.|TRBV11-2
CASSSTVSSYNEQFF
TGTGCCAGCAGCTCAACGGTAAGCTCCTACAATGAGCAGTTCTTC
>TRBJ2-1|.|.|TRBV7-8
CASSLESSFYNEQFF
TGTGCCAGCAGCTTAGAGAGTAGCTTCTACAATGAGCAGTTCTTC
>TRBJ2-2|.|.|TRBV5-1
CASSLGGTGELFF
TGCGCCAGCAGCTTGGGAGGGACCGGGGAGCTGTTTTTT
>TRBJ2-7|.|.|TRBV25-1
CASSDARGPSYEQYF
TGTGCCAGCAGTGACGCTAGGGGCCCCTCCTACGAGCAGTACTTC
>TRBJ2-2|.|.|TRBV7-9
CASSLGQDTGELFF
TGTGCCAGCAGCTTGGGGCAGGACACCGGGGAGCTGTTTTTT
>TRBJ2-3|TRBD2|.|TRBV7-3
CASSLGLAGAADTQYF
TGTGCCAGCAGCCTGGGACTAGCGGGAGCAGCAGATACGCAGTATTTT
>TRBJ2-5|TRBD2|once|TRBV28
CASTFRPVRGGPETQYF
TGTGCCAGCACCTTCCGCCCCGTTCGCGGGGGGCCTGAGACCCAGTACTTC
>TRBJ2-3|TRBD1|.|TRBV7-9
CASSSLSRDRDDTQYF
TGTGCCAGCAGCTCCCTGTCCCGGGACAGGGACGATACGCAGTATTTT
>TRBJ1-2|TRBD1|few|TRBV5-1
CASSLLGTGPNYGYTF
TGCGCCAGCAGCTTGTTGGGGACAGGGCCTAACTATGGCTACACCTTC
>TRBJ2-4|TRBD2|.|TRBV18
CASSPVSGSTSVSKNIQYF
TGTGCCAGCTCACCAGTCAGCGGGAGTACTAGCGTATCCAAAAACATTCAGTACTTC
>TRBJ2-6|TRBD1|.|TRBV27
CASSLSAGGLIIAGANVLTF
TGTGCCAGCAGTTTATCGGCAGGGGGCCTAATCATCGCTGGGGCCAACGTCCTGACTTTC
>TRBJ1-1|.|.|TRBV10-3
CAISGDPAGNTEAFF
TGTGCCATCAGTGGGGACCCAGCGGGGAACACTGAAGCTTTCTTT
>TRBJ1-5|.|.|TRBV7-2
CASSLEAGDQPQHF
TGTGCCAGCAGCTTAGAGGCGGGGGATCAGCCCCAGCATTTT